This TCR beta chain was sequenced for a study of T cell changes during pregnancy in multiple sclerosis (dated by TCRdb to between 2017 and 2020). For context, the study as a whole: Changes in the T cell repertoire over the course of pregnancy were examined in this study in women with multiple sclerosis.

V loses 5 bases of germline sequence and J loses 0 bases, and the interval between the two ends is 10 bases. The CDR3 spans 14 residues, from the cysteine through the phenylalanine. Just the 42-base CDR3 DNA is kept, in frame starting at base 1. To prepare the library, the immunoSEQ multiplex PCR assay was applied. The source is immuneACCESS, and TCRdb retained only in-frame sequences with V and J called. Part of the clones is not carried over; for the studies checked, unresolved V genes explain less than half of this, and the remainder is unexplained. Present in this sample are roughly 45,000 clones, around 90% of which were seen just once. About 4.7% of the sample lies in the top ten. This clone was seen more than once but under ten times. Its target antigen remains unknown. No per-base quality is available; no much larger clone lies one base away.

The receptor was isolated from a female donor in good health, enrolled as a control in a pregnancy study. Sequencing used peripheral blood, obtained in the second trimester of pregnancy. The V and J genes are TRBV6-7 and TRBJ1-1, with no reliable assignment of the D segment. TRBV6-7 is given ORF status, its function remaining uncertain. The CDR3 sequence is CASSSSNMNTEAFF. The nucleotide sequence is given as TGTGCCAGCAGTAGTTCGAACATGAACACTGAAGCTTTCTTT.